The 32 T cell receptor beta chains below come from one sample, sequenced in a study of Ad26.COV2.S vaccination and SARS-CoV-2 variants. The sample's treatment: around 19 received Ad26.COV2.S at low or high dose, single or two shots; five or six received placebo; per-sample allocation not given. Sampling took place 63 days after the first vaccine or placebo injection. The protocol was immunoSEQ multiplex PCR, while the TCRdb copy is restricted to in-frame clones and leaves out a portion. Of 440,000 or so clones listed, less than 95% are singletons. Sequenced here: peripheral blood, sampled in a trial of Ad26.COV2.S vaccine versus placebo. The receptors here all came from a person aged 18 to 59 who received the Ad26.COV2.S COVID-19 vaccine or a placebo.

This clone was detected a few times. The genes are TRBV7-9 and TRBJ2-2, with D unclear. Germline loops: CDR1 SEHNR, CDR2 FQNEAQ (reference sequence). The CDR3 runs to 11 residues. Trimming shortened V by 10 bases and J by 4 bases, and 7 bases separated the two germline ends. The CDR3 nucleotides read TGTGCCACCAGGCGCACCGGGGAGCTGTTTTTT. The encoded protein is CATRRTGELFF.

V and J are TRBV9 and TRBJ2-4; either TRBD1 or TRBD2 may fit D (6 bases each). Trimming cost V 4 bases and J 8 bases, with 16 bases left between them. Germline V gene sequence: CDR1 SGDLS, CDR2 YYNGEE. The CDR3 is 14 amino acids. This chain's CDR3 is CASSFRQEGDIQYF. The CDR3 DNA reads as TGTGCCAGCAGCTTCAGACAGGAGGGGGACATTCAGTACTTC.

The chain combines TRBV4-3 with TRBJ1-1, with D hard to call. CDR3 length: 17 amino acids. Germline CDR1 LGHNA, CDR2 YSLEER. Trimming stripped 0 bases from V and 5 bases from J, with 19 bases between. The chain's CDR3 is CASSQDPLGGLRTEAFF. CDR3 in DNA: TGCGCCAGCAGCCAAGACCCCTTGGGAGGCCTGAGGACTGAAGCTTTCTTT.

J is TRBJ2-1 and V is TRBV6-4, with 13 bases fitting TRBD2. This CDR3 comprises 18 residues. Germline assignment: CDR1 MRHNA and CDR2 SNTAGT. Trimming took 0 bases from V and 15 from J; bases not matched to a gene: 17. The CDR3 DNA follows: TGTGCCAGCAGTGACTCGAGTCCTAAACTAGCGGGAGGGCCCTCGGGGTTCTTC. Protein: CASSDSSPKLAGGPSGFF.

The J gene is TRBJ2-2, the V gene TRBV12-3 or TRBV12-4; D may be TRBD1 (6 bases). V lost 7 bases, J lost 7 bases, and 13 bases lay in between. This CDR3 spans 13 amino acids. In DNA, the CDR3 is TGTGCCAGCACCGACAGGTGGAACGGGGAGCTGTTTTTT. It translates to CASTDRWNGELFF.

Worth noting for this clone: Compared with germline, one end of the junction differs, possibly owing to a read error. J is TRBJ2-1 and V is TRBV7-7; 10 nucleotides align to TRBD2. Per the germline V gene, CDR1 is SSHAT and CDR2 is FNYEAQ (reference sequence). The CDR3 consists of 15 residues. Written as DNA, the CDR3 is TGTGCTAGCAGCCAAGGACTAGCGGATTACAATGAGCAGTTCTTC. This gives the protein CASSQGLADYNEQFF.

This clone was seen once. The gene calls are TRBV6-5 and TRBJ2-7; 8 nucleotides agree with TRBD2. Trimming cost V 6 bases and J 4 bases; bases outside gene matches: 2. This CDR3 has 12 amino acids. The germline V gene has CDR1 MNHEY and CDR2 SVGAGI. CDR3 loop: CASSGGEYEQYF. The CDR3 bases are TGTGCCAGCAGCGGGGGGGAGTACGAGCAGTACTTC.

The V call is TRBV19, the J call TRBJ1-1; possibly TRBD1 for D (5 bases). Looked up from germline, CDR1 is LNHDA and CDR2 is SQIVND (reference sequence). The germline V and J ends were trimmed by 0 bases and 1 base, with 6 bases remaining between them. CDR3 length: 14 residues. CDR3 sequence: CASSIDGQNTEAFF. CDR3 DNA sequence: TGTGCCAGTAGTATAGATGGACAGAACACTGAAGCTTTCTTT.

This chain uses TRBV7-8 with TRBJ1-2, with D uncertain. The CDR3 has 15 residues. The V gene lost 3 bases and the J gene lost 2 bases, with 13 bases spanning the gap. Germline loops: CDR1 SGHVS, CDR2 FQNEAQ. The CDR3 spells CASSLDSAGNYGYTF. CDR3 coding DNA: TGTGCCAGCAGCTTGGACTCTGCGGGGAACTATGGCTACACCTTC.

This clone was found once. The CDR3 DNA sequence: TGTGCCAGCAGTGAGTTCGTGGGGGCGAGCAATCAGCCCCAGCATTTT. Protein: CASSEFVGASNQPQHF. V usage is TRBV2 and J usage is TRBJ1-5; a possible D gene is TRBD1 (6 bases). Germline CDR1 reads SNHLY; CDR2 reads FYNNEI. The CDR3 consists of 16 residues. V lost 3 bases and J 1 base, leaving 13 bases between the germline ends.

In DNA, the CDR3 is TGTGCCAGCAGTCCAACCTCGGACAGGGCAAAACCCCATTATGGCTACACCTTC. Encoded protein: CASSPTSDRAKPHYGYTF. This chain joins TRBV28 and TRBJ1-2; 8 positions agree with TRBD1. The germline V gene has CDR1 MDHEN and CDR2 SYDVKM. The CDR3 sequence is 18 residues long. With 5 bases clipped from V and 5 bases from J, the junction kept 19 bases outside the gene matches.

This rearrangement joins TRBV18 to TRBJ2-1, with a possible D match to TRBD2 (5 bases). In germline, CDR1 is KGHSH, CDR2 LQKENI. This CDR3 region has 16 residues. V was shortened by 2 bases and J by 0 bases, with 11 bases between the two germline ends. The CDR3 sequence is CASSPINGDSYNEQFF. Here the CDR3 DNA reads TGTGCCAGCTCACCAATCAACGGGGACTCCTACAATGAGCAGTTCTTC.

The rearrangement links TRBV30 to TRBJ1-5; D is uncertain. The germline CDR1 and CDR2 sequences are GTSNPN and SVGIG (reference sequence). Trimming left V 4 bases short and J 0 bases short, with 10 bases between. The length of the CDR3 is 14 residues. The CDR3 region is CAWNNRDSNQPQHF. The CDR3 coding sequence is TGTGCCTGGAACAACCGGGATAGCAATCAGCCCCAGCATTTT.

The CDR3 loop is CAIRATGGDAGELFF. The DNA of the CDR3 is TGTGCCATCAGGGCAACGGGGGGGGATGCCGGGGAGCTGTTTTTT. The V gene is TRBV10-3, the J gene TRBJ2-2, with 8 bases matching TRBD2. This CDR3 is built from 15 residues. Germline V gene data show CDR1 as ENHRY and CDR2 as SYGVKD. J was trimmed by 6 bases and V by 6 bases; bases with no gene match: 9.

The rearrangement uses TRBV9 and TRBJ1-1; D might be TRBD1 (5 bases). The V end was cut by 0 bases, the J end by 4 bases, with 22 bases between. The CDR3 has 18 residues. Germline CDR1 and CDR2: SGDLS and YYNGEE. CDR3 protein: CASSVAAWTDVGGTEAFF. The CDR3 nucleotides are TGTGCCAGCAGCGTAGCTGCCTGGACCGACGTGGGGGGCACTGAAGCTTTCTTT.

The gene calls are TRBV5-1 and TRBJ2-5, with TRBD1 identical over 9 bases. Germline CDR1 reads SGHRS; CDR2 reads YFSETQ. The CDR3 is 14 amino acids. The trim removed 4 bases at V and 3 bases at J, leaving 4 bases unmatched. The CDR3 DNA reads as TGCGCCAGCAGCCTTTGGACAGGGGAAGAGACCCAGTACTTC. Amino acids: CASSLWTGEETQYF.

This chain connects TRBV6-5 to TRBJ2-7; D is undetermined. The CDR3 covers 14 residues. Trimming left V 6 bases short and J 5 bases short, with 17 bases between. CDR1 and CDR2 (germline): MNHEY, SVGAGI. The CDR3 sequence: CASSPGDSRHEQYF. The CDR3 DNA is TGTGCCAGCAGCCCCGGTGATAGTCGACACGAGCAGTACTTC.

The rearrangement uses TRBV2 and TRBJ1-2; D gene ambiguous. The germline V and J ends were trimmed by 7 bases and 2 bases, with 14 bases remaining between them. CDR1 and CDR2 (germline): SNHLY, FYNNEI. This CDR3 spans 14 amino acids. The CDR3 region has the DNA TGTGCCAGCAAGGGCCGGGCAGCAAACTATGGCTACACCTTC. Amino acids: CASKGRAANYGYTF.

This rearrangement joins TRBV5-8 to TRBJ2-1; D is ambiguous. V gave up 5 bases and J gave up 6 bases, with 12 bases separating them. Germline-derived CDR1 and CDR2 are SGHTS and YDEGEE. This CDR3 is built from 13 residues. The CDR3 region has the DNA TGTGCCAGCAGGGTTACCACAAGCAATGAGCAGTTCTTC. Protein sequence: CASRVTTSNEQFF.

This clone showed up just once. The CDR3 DNA follows: TGTGCCAGCAGCTTGGCCGTAGCAGGGGGGGCCAAAAACATTCAGTACTTC. It codes for CASSLAVAGGAKNIQYF. The chain recombines TRBV5-6 with TRBJ2-4; D possibly corresponds to TRBD1 (7 bases). V shed 0 bases and J shed 1 base, with 14 bases lying between them. This CDR3 comprises 17 residues. The germline V gene encodes CDR1 SGHDT and CDR2 YYEEEE.

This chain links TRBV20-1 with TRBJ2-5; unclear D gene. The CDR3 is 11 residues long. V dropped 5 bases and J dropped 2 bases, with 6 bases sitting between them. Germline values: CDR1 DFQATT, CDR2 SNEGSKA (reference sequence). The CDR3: CSALGQETQYF. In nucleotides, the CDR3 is TGCAGTGCTCTAGGACAAGAGACCCAGTACTTC.

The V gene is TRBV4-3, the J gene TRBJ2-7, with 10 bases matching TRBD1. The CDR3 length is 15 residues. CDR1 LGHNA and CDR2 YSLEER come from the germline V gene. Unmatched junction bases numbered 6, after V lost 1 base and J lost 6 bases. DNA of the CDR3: TGCGCCAGCAGCCAAGGCTTGGGACAGGGGAGCGAGCAGTACTTC. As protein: CASSQGLGQGSEQYF.

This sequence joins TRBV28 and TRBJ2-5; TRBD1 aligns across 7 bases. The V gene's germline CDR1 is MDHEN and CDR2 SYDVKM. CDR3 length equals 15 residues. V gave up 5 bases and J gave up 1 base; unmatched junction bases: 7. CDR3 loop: CASSDGTASQETQYF. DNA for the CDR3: TGTGCCAGCAGTGACGGGACAGCCAGCCAAGAGACCCAGTACTTC.

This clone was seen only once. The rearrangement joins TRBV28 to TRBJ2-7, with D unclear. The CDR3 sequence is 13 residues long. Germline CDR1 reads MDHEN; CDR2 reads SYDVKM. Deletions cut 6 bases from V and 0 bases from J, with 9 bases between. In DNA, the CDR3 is TGTGCCAGCAGGATACAGAGCTCCTACGAGCAGTACTTC. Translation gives CASRIQSSYEQYF. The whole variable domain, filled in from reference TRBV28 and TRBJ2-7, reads DVKVTQSSRYLVKRTGEKVFLECVQDMDHENMFWYRQDPGLGLRLIYFSYDVKMKEKGDIPEGYSVSREKKERFSLILESASTNQTSMYLCASRIQSSYEQYFGPGTRLTVT.

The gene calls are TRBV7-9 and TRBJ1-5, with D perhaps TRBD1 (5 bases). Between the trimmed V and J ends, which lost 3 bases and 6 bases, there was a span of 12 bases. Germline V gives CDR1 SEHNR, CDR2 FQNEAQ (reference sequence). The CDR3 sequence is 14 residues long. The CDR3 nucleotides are TGTGCCAGCAGCTTTTCAGGGCGAGGTCAGCCCCAGCATTTT. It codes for CASSFSGRGQPQHF.

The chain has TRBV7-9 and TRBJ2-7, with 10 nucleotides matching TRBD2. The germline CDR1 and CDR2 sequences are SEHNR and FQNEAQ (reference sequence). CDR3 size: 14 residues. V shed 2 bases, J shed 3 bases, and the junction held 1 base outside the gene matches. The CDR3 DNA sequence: TGTGCCAGCAGCTTAAGCGGGAGGGACTACGAGCAGTACTTC. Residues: CASSLSGRDYEQYF.

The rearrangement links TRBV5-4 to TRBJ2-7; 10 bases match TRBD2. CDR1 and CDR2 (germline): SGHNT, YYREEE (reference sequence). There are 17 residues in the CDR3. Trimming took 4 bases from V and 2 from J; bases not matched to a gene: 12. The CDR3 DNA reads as TGTGCCAGCAGCCCCGGGACTAGCGAGTCAGCTACCTACGAGCAGTACTTC. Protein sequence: CASSPGTSESATYEQYF. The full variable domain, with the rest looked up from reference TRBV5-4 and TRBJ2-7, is ETGVTQSPTHLIKTRGQQVTLRCSSQSGHNTVSWYQQALGQGPQFIFQYYREEENGRGNFPPRFSGLQFPNYSSELNVNALELDDSALYLCASSPGTSESATYEQYFGPGTRLTVT.

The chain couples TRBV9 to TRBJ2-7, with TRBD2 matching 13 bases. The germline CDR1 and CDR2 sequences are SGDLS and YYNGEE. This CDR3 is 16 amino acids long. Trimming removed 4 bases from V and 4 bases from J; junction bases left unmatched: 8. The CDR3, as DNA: TGTGCCAGCAGCCCCGGGACTAGCGGGATTCCTTACGAGCAGTACTTC. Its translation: CASSPGTSGIPYEQYF. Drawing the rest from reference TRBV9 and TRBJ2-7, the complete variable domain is DSGVTQTPKHLITATGQRVTLRCSPRSGDLSVYWYQQSLDQGLQFLIQYYNGEERAKGNILERFSAQQFPDLHSELNLSSLELGDSALYFCASSPGTSGIPYEQYFGPGTRLTVT.

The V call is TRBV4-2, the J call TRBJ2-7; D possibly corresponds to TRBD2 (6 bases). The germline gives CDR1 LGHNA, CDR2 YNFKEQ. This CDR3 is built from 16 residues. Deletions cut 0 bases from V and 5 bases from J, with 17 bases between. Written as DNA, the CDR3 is TGTGCCAGCAGCCAAGATGAGCGGGCCCCCAACAACGAGCAGTACTTC. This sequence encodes CASSQDERAPNNEQYF.

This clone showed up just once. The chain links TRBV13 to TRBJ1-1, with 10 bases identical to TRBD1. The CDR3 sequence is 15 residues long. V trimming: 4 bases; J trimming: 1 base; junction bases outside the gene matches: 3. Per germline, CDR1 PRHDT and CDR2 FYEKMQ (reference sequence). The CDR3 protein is CASSSTGGPNTEAFF. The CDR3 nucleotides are TGTGCCAGCAGCTCGACAGGGGGCCCGAACACTGAAGCTTTCTTT.

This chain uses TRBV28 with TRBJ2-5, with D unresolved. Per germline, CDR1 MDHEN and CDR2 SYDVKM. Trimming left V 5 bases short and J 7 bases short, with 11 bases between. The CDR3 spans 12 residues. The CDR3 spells CASSGTPRTQYF. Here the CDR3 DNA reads TGTGCCAGCAGTGGCACCCCAAGGACCCAGTACTTC.

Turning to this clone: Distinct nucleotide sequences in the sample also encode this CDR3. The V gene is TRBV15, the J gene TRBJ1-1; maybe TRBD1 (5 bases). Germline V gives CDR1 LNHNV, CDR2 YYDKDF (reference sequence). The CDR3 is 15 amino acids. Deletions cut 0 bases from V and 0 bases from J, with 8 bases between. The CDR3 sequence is CATSRDRGVNTEAFF. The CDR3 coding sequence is TGTGCCACCAGCAGAGACCGGGGCGTGAACACTGAAGCTTTCTTT.